A single sample gave rise to the 11 T cell receptor beta chains below, sequenced in a study of Tregs in tolerant kidney transplant recipients (dated by TCRdb to the late 2010s). The meaning of the sample's time point label: blood sample drawn before combined kidney and bone marrow transplant. Receptor libraries were prepared by the immunoSEQ multiplex PCR assay. TCRdb took this table from immuneACCESS and kept in-frame rearrangements with V and J called. Such tables lack part of the clones; where checked against another copy, unresolved V genes explain under half of the gap, and the rest is unexplained. This sample is represented by roughly 66,000 clones; roughly 89% of them were singletons. The ten largest clones take up around 9.9% of the sample. This specimen consisted of CD8+ T cells from blood, obtained before the transplant. These TCRs come from a human donor who received a combined kidney and bone marrow transplant.

The rearrangement links TRBV30 to TRBJ2-3, with D perhaps TRBD1 (6 bases). V dropped 4 bases and J dropped 6 bases, with 20 bases sitting between them. Germline loops: CDR1 GTSNPN, CDR2 SVGIG (reference sequence). The CDR3 contains 15 residues. The CDR3 protein is CAWTLRTVLTDTQYF. The CDR3 DNA reads as TGTGCCTGGACCTTAAGGACAGTCCTTACCGATACGCAGTATTTT. Filled out from reference TRBV30 and TRBJ2-3, the complete variable domain reads SQTIHQWPATLVQPVGSPLSLECTVEGTSNPNLYWYRQAAGRGLQLLFYSVGIGQISSEVPQNLSASRPQDRQFILSSKKLLLSDSGFYLCAWTLRTVLTDTQYFGPGTRLTVL.

V is TRBV4-1 and J is TRBJ2-7, with D maybe TRBD1 (5 bases). V was pared by 0 bases and J by 0 bases, with 15 bases between. Looked up from germline, CDR1 is MGHRA and CDR2 is YSYEKL. This CDR3 has 17 residues. CDR3 nucleotides: TGCGCCAGCAGCCAAGATCGAACGGGCAGGGTCTCCTACGAGCAGTACTTC. Translation: CASSQDRTGRVSYEQYF.

The rearrangement links TRBV30 to TRBJ2-5; D unresolved. Between the trimmed V and J ends, which lost 0 bases and 4 bases, there was a span of 9 bases. The CDR3 sequence is 13 residues long. Germline CDR1 is GTSNPN and CDR2 is SVGIG (reference sequence). CDR3 sequence: CAWSVATGETQYF. In DNA, the CDR3 is TGTGCCTGGAGTGTAGCTACGGGAGAGACCCAGTACTTC.

This clone occurred once. This rearrangement joins TRBV28 to TRBJ1-3, with D unresolved. CDR3 size: 15 residues. The germline V and J ends were trimmed by 3 bases and 0 bases, with 9 bases remaining between them. Germline loops: CDR1 MDHEN, CDR2 SYDVKM. CDR3 protein: CASSFTGVSGNTIYF. CDR3 sequence (DNA): TGTGCCAGCAGTTTTACCGGGGTCTCTGGAAACACCATATATTTT.

The rearrangement links TRBV21-1 to TRBJ2-3; the table gives TRBD1 as D, unverified against the DNA. TRBV21-1 constitutes a pseudogene. The length of the CDR3 is 18 residues. In nucleotides, the CDR3 is TGTGCCAGCAGCAAGATGGTGTTCAGGACAGGGGGCACAGATACGCAGTATTTT. It yields the protein CASSKMVFRTGGTDTQYF.

V and J are TRBV10-2 and TRBJ2-5; TRBD2 agrees at 13 bases. V gave up 10 bases and J gave up 0 bases; unmatched junction bases: 11. The CDR3 sequence is 17 residues long. Germline CDR1 WSHSY, CDR2 SAAADI. The CDR3 region is CATQGLAGENYQETQYF. In nucleotides, the CDR3 is TGCGCCACCCAAGGACTAGCGGGAGAGAACTACCAAGAGACCCAGTACTTC.

The gene calls are TRBV28 and TRBJ1-1; no reliable D call. The germline V gene has CDR1 MDHEN and CDR2 SYDVKM. Trimming shortened V by 3 bases and J by 2 bases, and 4 bases separated the two germline ends. CDR3 size: 12 residues. The DNA of the CDR3 is TGTGCCAGCAGTTTCCCAAACACTGAAGCTTTCTTT. It translates to CASSFPNTEAFF.

The CDR3 protein is CASSAYPGGGGTQYF. CDR3 in DNA: TGTGCCAGCAGCGCTTACCCAGGGGGAGGAGGGACCCAGTACTTC. The V and J genes are TRBV9 and TRBJ2-5, with a possible D match to TRBD1 (7 bases). V lost 3 bases and J 7 bases, leaving 19 bases between the germline ends. This CDR3 is 15 amino acids long. Germline CDR1 reads SGDLS; CDR2 reads YYNGEE.

This clone was observed once. V and J are TRBV14 and TRBJ2-1; TRBD2 might be the D (5 bases). Germline loops: CDR1 SGHDN, CDR2 FVKESK. The CDR3 is 13 residues long. V lost 2 bases to trimming and J lost 3 bases, with 5 bases between them. The CDR3 spells CASSQTSYNEQFF. DNA of the CDR3: TGTGCCAGCAGCCAAACTAGCTACAATGAGCAGTTCTTC. The full variable domain, with the rest looked up from reference TRBV14 and TRBJ2-1, is EAGVTQFPSHSVIEKGQTVTLRCDPISGHDNLYWYRRVMGKEIKFLLHFVKESKQDESGMPNNRFLAERTGGTYSTLKVQPAELEDSGVYFCASSQTSYNEQFFGPGTRLTVL.

V and J are TRBV11-2 and TRBJ2-1, with TRBD2 identical over 8 bases. Germline CDR1 and CDR2: SGHAT and FQNNGV. The CDR3 contains 12 residues. V trimming: 4 bases; J trimming: 9 bases; junction bases outside the gene matches: 2. The CDR3 nucleotides read TGTGCCAGCAGCTCCGGGGGGGTTGAGCAGTTCTTC. Translated, it gives CASSSGGVEQFF.

This chain links TRBV2 with TRBJ2-1; D gene unclear. CDR3 size: 16 residues. V dropped 3 bases and J dropped 4 bases, with 16 bases sitting between them. CDR1 and CDR2 from the germline V gene are SNHLY and FYNNEI. As DNA, the CDR3 is TGTGCCAGCAGTGACGAGGCCCCCACATTTTACAATGAGCAGTTCTTC. It codes for CASSDEAPTFYNEQFF.